The sequence of this TCR beta chain was determined in a study of T cells in Graves' hyperthyroidism and ophthalmopathy. Uncontrolled infection, other autoimmune disease, pregnancy and lactation each barred patients from inclusion. The CDR3 sequence is 12 residues long. V was pared by 6 bases and J by 8 bases, with 13 bases between. Study results and caveats: Median prediction lead before ophthalmopathy onset was about 6.5 months with the model.

Researchers took RNA transcripts and amplified the TCR beta CDR3 regions from them. A first-round RT-PCR of the TCR CDR3 used the HTBI primer set. Each CDR3 protein gets one entry after TCRdb re-called the multiplex PCR reads with MiXCR. This sample has 300,000 to 400,000 distinct CDR3 sequences, with about 15% found just once. This clonotype was detected many times. Antigen unknown. Sequencing was carried out using blood. This sequence originates from a woman between 55 and 75 years old with Graves' hyperthyroidism. The V gene is TRBV12-3 or TRBV12-4, the J gene TRBJ1-2, with D tentatively TRBD1 (5 bases). CDR3 DNA sequence: TGTGCCAGCAGGGGGGACGGATCCGGCTACACCTTC. It codes for CASRGDGSGYTF.